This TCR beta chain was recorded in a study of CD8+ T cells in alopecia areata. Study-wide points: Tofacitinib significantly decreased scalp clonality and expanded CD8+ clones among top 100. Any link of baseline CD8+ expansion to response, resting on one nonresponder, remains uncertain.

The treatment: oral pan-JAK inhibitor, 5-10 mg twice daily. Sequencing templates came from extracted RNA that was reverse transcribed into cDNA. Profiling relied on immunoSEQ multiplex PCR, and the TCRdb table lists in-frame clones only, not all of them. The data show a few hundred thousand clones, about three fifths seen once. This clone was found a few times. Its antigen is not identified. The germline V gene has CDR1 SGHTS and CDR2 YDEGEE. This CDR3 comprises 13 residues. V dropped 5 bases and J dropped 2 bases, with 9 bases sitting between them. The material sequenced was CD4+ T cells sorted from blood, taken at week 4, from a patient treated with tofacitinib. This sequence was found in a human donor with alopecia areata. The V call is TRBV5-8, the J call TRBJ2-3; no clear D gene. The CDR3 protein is CASRLTLTDTQYF. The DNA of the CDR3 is TGTGCCAGCAGACTGACTCTCACAGATACGCAGTATTTT.